The present entry profiles one TCR beta chain with its context. This clonotype occurred many times. This receptor's antigen is unknown. Base qualities are not provided; no much larger clone lies one nucleotide away. This sample was taken from a study of T cells in Graves' hyperthyroidism and ophthalmopathy (dated 2019 in TCRdb). For the study in its entirety: A discovery cohort of about a hundred patients, roughly 45 with Graves' ophthalmopathy and 55 to 60 with stable Graves' hyperthyroidism, was used to find distinguishing TCR V-J signatures. The 100 discovery patients were randomly divided into training and test sets at a 7:3 ratio. After blood sampling, hyperthyroidism patients were treated with methimazole at a starting dose of 30 mg daily, and ophthalmopathy patients were treated with high-dose intravenous methylprednisolone. According to the paper, TCR Vbeta CDR3 sequencing was carried out on 135 peripheral blood samples, which came from some 41 ophthalmopathy, 70 to 80 hyperthyroidism and about 17 progressor patients. Prospective prediction of ophthalmopathy was tested in an independent validation cohort of fewer than 20 hyperthyroidism patients and some 17 patients who later progressed to ophthalmopathy. Thyroid tissue and blood T-cell repertoires from roughly six Graves' hyperthyroidism patients were also compared in the study.

The TCR beta CDR3 regions were amplified from RNA transcripts. For the first round of RT-PCR on the TCR CDR3, the HTBI primer set was used together with the Qiagen OneStep RT-PCR kit. Libraries were constructed in a second round of multiplex PCR, after which size selection and purification were performed. Libraries were sequenced paired-end with 100 bp reads on an Illumina HiSeq2000. The paper's processing steps were these. SOAPnuke was used to process the raw data, removing reads that contained adapters or uncalled bases, had a mean Phred below 15, or lacked an exact match to the constant primer or identifier. COPE v1.2.5 was used to merge the high-quality paired reads, and each unique nucleotide sequence was defined as a clonotype. MiTCR v1.1 was used to align the clonotypes against IMGT TRBV, TRBD and TRBJ reference segments. Analysis was restricted to V-J combinations with a frequency above 0.0001, which covered 99% to 99.2% of repertoires. A TCS score was defined as the ratio of F50 (clonal expansion) to E x V (chaos), with BLOSUM62-based TCRdist applied between CDR3 peptides within each V-J. Welch's t-statistics and random forest reduced just over 500 V-J features to roughly 13, which were used in a naive Bayes classifier (R e1071). The Morisita-Horn index was used to measure how similar the thyroid and blood repertoires were. The public reads were quality trimmed at Q25 with fastp and then assembled into clones with MiXCR by TCRdb, keeping productive beta chains. Rows matching on CDR3 protein sequence are summarized as one entry with the most common DNA and genes. For this entry, the V and J calls and clone size follow TCRdb and not the study's own pipeline. The sample profile shows about 660,000 distinct CDR3 sequences; about 45% of them were found once. Less than 9.5% of the sample goes to the ten largest clones.

From its cysteine to its phenylalanine, the CDR3 spans 13 amino acids. Here the CDR3 DNA is all that survives: 39 bases in frame from base 1. CDR1 is given as ENHRY and CDR2 as SYGVKD, both from the germline V gene. V is pared back by 0 bases and J by 8 bases, with 10 bases lying between the germline termini. Patients with uncontrolled infections, other autoimmune diseases, pregnancy or lactation were excluded. Clinical symptoms, serum thyroxine and TRAb, thyroid ultrasound, and orbital computed tomography formed the basis for the diagnoses. Total RNA was extracted using Trizol reagent, and RNA quality was assessed on an Agilent 2100 Bioanalyzer. The study at large found these results: Most expanded thyroid clonotypes (frequency above 0.001) were also detected in blood, suggesting blood repertoires may reflect thyroid immune responses. Sample size was not statistically predetermined, and blinding of investigators to group allocation was not performed. In validation, the model predicted progression to ophthalmopathy with 60% to 71% sensitivity and 72% to 85% specificity, a median of 6.5 months before onset. Ophthalmopathy was separated from stable hyperthyroidism by a 13 V-J signature model, with 85% to 90% sensitivity and approximately 84% specificity obtained in cross-validation and 80%/75% obtained in testing.

The TCR sequence derives from an adult man with Graves' disease, either hyperthyroidism or ophthalmopathy (not recorded which). The V gene is TRBV10-3 and the J gene is TRBJ1-1, and TRBD1 may be the D gene, going by 5 matching bases. The sequencing sample was made of peripheral blood or thyroid tissue (not recorded which). The DNA sequence is as follows: TGTGCCATCAGTGAGTCTGTGGGGGTGGAAGCTTTCTTT. Its product reads: CAISESVGVEAFF.